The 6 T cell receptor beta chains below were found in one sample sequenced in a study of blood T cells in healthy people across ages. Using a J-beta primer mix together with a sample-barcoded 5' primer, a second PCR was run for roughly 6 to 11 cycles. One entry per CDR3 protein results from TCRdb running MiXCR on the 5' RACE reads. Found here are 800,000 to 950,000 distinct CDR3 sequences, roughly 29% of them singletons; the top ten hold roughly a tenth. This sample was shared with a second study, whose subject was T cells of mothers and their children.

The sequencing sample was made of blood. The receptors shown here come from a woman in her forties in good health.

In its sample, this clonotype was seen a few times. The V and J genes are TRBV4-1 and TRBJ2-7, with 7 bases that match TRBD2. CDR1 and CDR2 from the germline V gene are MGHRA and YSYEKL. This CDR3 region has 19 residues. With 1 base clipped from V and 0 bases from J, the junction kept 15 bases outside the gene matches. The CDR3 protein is CASSQGLGGRAGSSYEQYF. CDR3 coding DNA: TGCGCCAGCAGCCAAGGCCTCGGGGGACGAGCGGGGAGCTCCTACGAGCAGTACTTC.

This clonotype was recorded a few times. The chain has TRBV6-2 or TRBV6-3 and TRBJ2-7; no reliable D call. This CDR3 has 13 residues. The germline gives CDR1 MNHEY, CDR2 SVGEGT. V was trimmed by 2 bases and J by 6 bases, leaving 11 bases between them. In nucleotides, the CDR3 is TGTGCCAGCAGTTACCAAAATATGGGCGAGCAGTACTTC. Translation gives CASSYQNMGEQYF.

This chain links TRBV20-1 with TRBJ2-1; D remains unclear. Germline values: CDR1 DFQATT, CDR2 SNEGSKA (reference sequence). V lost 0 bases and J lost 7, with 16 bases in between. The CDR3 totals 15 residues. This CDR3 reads CSARDAAKANNEQFF. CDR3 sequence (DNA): TGCAGTGCTAGAGATGCGGCTAAGGCTAATAATGAGCAGTTCTTC.

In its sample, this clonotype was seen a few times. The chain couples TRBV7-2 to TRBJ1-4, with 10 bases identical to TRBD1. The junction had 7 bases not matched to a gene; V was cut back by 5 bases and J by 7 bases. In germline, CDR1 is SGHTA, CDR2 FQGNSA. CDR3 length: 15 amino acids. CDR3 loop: CASSNRDRGFEKLFF. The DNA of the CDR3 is TGTGCCAGCAGCAACCGGGACAGGGGTTTTGAAAAACTGTTTTTT.

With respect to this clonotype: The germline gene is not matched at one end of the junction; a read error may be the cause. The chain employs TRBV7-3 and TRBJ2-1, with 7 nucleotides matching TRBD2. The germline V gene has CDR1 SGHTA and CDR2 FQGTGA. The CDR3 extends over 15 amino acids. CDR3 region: CASSSVGGVYNAQFF. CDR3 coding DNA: TGTGCCAGCAGCTCGGTGGGGGGGGTCTACAATGCGCAGTTCTTC.

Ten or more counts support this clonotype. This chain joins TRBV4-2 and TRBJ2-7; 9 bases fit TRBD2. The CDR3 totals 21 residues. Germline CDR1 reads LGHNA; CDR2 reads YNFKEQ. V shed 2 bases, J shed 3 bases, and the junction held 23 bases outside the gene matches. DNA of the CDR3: TGTGCCAGCAGCCAAATGGGGCAGCTCGGGGTAGCGGGGGTGAAACTCTACGAGCAGTACTTC. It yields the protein CASSQMGQLGVAGVKLYEQYF.